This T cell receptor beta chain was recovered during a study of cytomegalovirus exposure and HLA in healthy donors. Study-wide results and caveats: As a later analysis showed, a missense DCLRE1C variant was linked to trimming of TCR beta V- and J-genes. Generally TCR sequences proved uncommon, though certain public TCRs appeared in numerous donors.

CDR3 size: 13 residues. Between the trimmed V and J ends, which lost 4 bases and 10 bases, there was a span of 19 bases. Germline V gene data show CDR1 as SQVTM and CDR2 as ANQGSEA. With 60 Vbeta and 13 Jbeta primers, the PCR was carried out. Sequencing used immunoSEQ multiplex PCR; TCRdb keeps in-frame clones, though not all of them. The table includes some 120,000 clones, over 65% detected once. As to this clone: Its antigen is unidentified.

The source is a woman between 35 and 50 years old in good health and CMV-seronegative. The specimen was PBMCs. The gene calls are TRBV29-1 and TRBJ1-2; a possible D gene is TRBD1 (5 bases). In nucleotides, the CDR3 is TGCAGCGTTGGTTGGGGAGGGGCCGGGACCTACACCTTC. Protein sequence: CSVGWGGAGTYTF.